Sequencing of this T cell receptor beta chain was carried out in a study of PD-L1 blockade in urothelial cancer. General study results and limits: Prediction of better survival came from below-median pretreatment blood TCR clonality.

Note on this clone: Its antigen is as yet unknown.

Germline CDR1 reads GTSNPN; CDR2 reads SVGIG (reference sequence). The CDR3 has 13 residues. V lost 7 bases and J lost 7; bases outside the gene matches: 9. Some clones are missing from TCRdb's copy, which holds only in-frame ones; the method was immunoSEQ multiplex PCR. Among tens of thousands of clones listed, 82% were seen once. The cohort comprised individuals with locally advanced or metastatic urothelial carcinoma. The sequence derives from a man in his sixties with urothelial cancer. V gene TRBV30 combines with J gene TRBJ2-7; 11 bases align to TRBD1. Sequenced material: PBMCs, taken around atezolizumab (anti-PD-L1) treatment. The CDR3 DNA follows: TGTGCCTCCCCCGGACAGGGGGCAGGGGAGCAGTACTTC. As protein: CASPGQGAGEQYF.